One and the same sample provided the 17 T cell receptor beta chains below, sequenced in a study of regulatory T cells in long-lasting Graves disease. Time point described: newly diagnosed GD, antithyroid drugs for less than 3 months. Generation of the TCR library employed RNA extracted from PBMCs. With iRepertoire HTBI primers and Arm-PCR of CDR3 regions, TCR beta libraries were built. Via MiXCR, TCRdb re-called the multiplex PCR reads, giving one row per CDR3 protein. The sample carries about 620,000 distinct CDR3 sequences, roughly 15% recorded once. Another study also made use of these data, one on T cells in Graves' hyperthyroidism and ophthalmopathy.

The material sequenced was peripheral blood mononuclear cells (PBMCs), taken at new diagnosis, from a patient treated with antithyroid drugs. The receptors here all came from a woman under 40 with Graves disease.

This clonotype was counted a few times. This chain connects TRBV5-1 to TRBJ1-4, with a possible D match to TRBD1 (5 bases). Germline assignment: CDR1 SGHRS and CDR2 YFSETQ. The V end was cut by 0 bases, the J end by 2 bases, with 8 bases between. The CDR3 runs to 15 residues. CDR3 protein: CASSLVPGTNEKLFF. CDR3 DNA sequence: TGCGCCAGCAGCTTGGTCCCAGGGACTAATGAAAAACTGTTTTTT.

This clonotype was counted only a few times. V usage is TRBV19 and J usage is TRBJ2-7, with 12 bases identical to TRBD2. The CDR3 consists of 15 residues. The ends lost 5 bases at V and 7 bases at J; junction bases unmatched: 9. Germline V lookup: CDR1 LNHDA, CDR2 SQIVND (reference sequence). In nucleotides, the CDR3 is TGTGCCAGTAGTCGGCTAGCGGGAGGGCCGGGAGAGCAGTACTTC. It codes for CASSRLAGGPGEQYF.

This clonotype was recorded at least ten times. This chain connects TRBV20-1 to TRBJ2-7, with 12 bases aligning to TRBD2. CDR1 and CDR2 (germline): DFQATT, SNEGSKA (reference sequence). This CDR3 is built from 13 residues. Trimming removed 7 bases from V and 4 bases from J; junction bases left unmatched: 5. CDR3 DNA sequence: TGCAGTGTCCGACTAGCGGGAGTATACGAGCAGTACTTC. Encoded protein: CSVRLAGVYEQYF.

The rearrangement links TRBV19 to TRBJ2-3; a weak D match, TRBD2 (5 bases). From germline, CDR1 is LNHDA and CDR2 SQIVND (reference sequence). The CDR3 covers 14 residues. V was trimmed by 10 bases and J by 1 base, leaving 15 bases between them. The CDR3 loop is CATQPDSGTDTQYF. The CDR3 bases are TGTGCCACTCAACCGGACTCAGGCACAGATACGCAGTATTTT. The entire variable domain, with the rest obtained from reference TRBV19 and TRBJ2-3, is as follows: DGGITQSPKYLFRKEGQNVTLSCEQNLNHDAMYWYRQDPGQGLRLIYYSQIVNDFQKGDIAEGYSVSREKKESFPLTVTSAQKNPTAFYLCATQPDSGTDTQYFGPGTRLTVL.

At least ten counts were recorded for this clonotype. V usage is TRBV5-1 and J usage is TRBJ1-1; D is perhaps TRBD1 (6 bases). Germline values: CDR1 SGHRS, CDR2 YFSETQ. The CDR3 is made up of 13 amino acids. Trimming took off 5 bases at V and 6 bases at J, with 14 bases between the two ends. The CDR3 here is CASSQGGGPEAFF. CDR3 sequence (DNA): TGCGCCAGCAGTCAGGGAGGGGGGCCTGAAGCTTTCTTT.

This clonotype was seen only a few times. The V gene is TRBV3-1, the J gene TRBJ2-1; 9 nucleotides match TRBD2. CDR3 length equals 15 residues. V shed 3 bases, J shed 5 bases, and the junction held 5 bases outside the gene matches. Germline V gene lookup returns CDR1 LGHDT and CDR2 YNNKEL (reference sequence). The CDR3 reads CASSHGTSWDNEQFF. CDR3 bases: TGTGCCAGCAGCCATGGGACTAGCTGGGACAATGAGCAGTTCTTC.

V and J are TRBV4-2 and TRBJ1-6, with a weak D call TRBD1 (5 bases). CDR3 size: 14 residues. Germline CDR1 is LGHNA and CDR2 is YNFKEQ. Trimming cost V 5 bases and J 7 bases, with 12 bases left between them. The CDR3, as DNA: TGTGCCAGCAGCTCGGGACTGGCAAATTCACCCCTCCACTTT. Amino acids: CASSSGLANSPLHF.

In its sample, this clonotype was seen many times. DNA for the CDR3: TGTGCCAGCTCACCAGGACAGGGGAGTCACTACGAGCAGTACTTC. It specifies CASSPGQGSHYEQYF. The rearrangement joins TRBV18 to TRBJ2-7, with TRBD1 identical over 9 bases. J lost 3 bases, V lost 2 bases, and 5 bases had no gene match. Germline V gives CDR1 KGHSH, CDR2 LQKENI. CDR3 length equals 15 residues. Full variable domain (missing parts from reference TRBV18 and TRBJ2-7): NAGVMQNPRHLVRRRGQEARLRCSPMKGHSHVYWYRQLPEEGLKFMVYLQKENIIDESGMPKERFSAEFPKEGPSILRIQQVVRGDSAAYFCASSPGQGSHYEQYFGPGTRLTVT.

Comment on this clonotype: A junction end diverges from the germline sequence, so it may reflect a read error. This chain links TRBV20-1 with TRBJ2-7, with TRBD1 matching over 9 bases. Germline assignment: CDR1 DFQATT and CDR2 SNEGSKA (reference sequence). The CDR3 sequence is 16 residues long. CDR3: CSATILGQGSSYGQYF. CDR3 nucleotide sequence: TGCAGTGCTACTATCCTCGGACAGGGGAGCTCCTACGGGCAGTACTTC.

This clonotype was seen ten or more times. The rearrangement links TRBV2 to TRBJ1-2; D call uncertain. V was pared by 0 bases and J by 3 bases, with 8 bases between. The CDR3 loop spans 14 amino acids. CDR1 and CDR2 from the germline V gene are SNHLY and FYNNEI. The CDR3 spells CASSEAWRDYGYTF. CDR3 sequence (DNA): TGTGCCAGCAGTGAAGCATGGCGCGACTATGGCTACACCTTC. Combining the CDR3 with reference TRBV2 and TRBJ1-2 gives the whole variable domain EPEVTQTPSHQVTQMGQEVILRCVPISNHLYFYWYRQILGQKVEFLVSFYNNEISEKSEIFDDQFSVERPDGSNFTLKIRSTKLEDSAMYFCASSEAWRDYGYTFGSGTRLTVV.

Note on this clonotype: The conserved final phenylalanine or tryptophan is absent from the CDR3, which likely points to a read error. V is TRBV29-1 and J is TRBJ2-1; D is unresolved. The better agreement between TRBJ2-5 and the DNA end casts doubt on the J call. Germline CDR1 reads SQVTM; CDR2 reads ANQGSEA. The CDR3 extends over 15 amino acids. CDR3 coding DNA: TGCAGCGTTGATCCCCAGCAGGACCTGGTTGGGACCCAGTACCTC. Its translation is CSVDPQQDLVGTQYL.

In this sample, this clonotype turned up a few times. The CDR3 coding sequence is TGTGCCACCAGTGACCCGGGACAGGGAGCCTACGAGCAGTACTTC. Its translation: CATSDPGQGAYEQYF. The chain joins TRBV24-1 to TRBJ2-7; 9 bases match TRBD1. J was trimmed by 2 bases and V by 4 bases; bases with no gene match: 5. Germline values: CDR1 KGHDR, CDR2 SFDVKD. This CDR3 is 15 amino acids long.

The J gene is TRBJ2-3, the V gene TRBV6-2 or TRBV6-3, with no clear D. V was pared by 5 bases and J by 1 base, with 13 bases between. CDR3 size: 15 residues. Germline V gene sequence: CDR1 MNHEY, CDR2 SVGEGT. CDR3 DNA: TGTGCCAGCAGTGAACGCACCCTGGGCACAGATACGCAGTATTTT. Translated, it gives CASSERTLGTDTQYF.

This clonotype has at least ten counts. The gene calls are TRBV12-3 or TRBV12-4 and TRBJ2-7; 8 bases are a match to TRBD1. The CDR3 runs to 14 residues. The ends lost 5 bases at V and 6 bases at J; junction bases unmatched: 9. Here the CDR3 DNA reads TGTGCCAGCAGTCTTGCAGGGGGCAGCGGCGAGCAGTACTTC. This codes for CASSLAGGSGEQYF.

This clonotype has just a few counts. The chain has TRBV6-1 and TRBJ1-1; no clear D gene. The CDR3 has 14 amino acids. V was clipped by 6 bases and J by 3 bases, with 14 bases between them. The germline V gene encodes CDR1 MNHNS and CDR2 SASEGT. The CDR3 loop is CASRPRGRDTEAFF. DNA for the CDR3: TGTGCCAGCAGGCCGCGGGGTCGGGACACTGAAGCTTTCTTT.

This CDR3 is CASSPRTSRSSYEQYF. CDR3 in DNA: TGTGCCAGTAGTCCAAGGACTAGCCGGAGCTCCTACGAGCAGTACTTC. The genes are TRBV19 and TRBJ2-7; 8 bases line up with TRBD2. Per germline, CDR1 LNHDA and CDR2 SQIVND (reference sequence). V shed 5 bases and J 0 bases; nucleotides not matched to a gene: 9. This CDR3 spans 16 amino acids.

The V and J genes are TRBV5-1 and TRBJ2-1, with D possibly matching TRBD2 (5 bases). The germline CDR1 and CDR2 sequences are SGHRS and YFSETQ. The CDR3 is made up of 15 amino acids. The V and J ends lost 4 bases and 1 base respectively, with 12 bases between them. Here the CDR3 DNA reads TGCGCCAGCAGCCCTGAGGGCATATCCTACAATGAGCAGTTCTTC. It translates to CASSPEGISYNEQFF.